The rows below give T cell receptor beta chains drawn from one sample of a study of cytomegalovirus exposure and HLA in healthy donors. The data were produced by immunoSEQ multiplex PCR, yet TCRdb's version contains in-frame clones alone and is incomplete. Reported are around 100,000 clones; the ten largest clones contain 0.55% to 0.6%. The sample consisted of PBMCs. The receptors were gathered from a man aged 45-60 years in good health and CMV-seronegative. CDR3s include the opening cysteine and the closing phenylalanine or tryptophan. D genes are given only for firm matches.

j_call v_call d_call cdr3_nt cdr3_aa
TRBJ2-3 TRBV6-6 TRBD2 TGTGCCAGCAGTTACGAAACTAGCGGTCCGCAGTATTTT CASSYETSGPQYF
TRBJ2-7 TRBV7-2 NA TGTGCCAGCAGCCCCCTAGGGACAACTGCCTACGAGCAGTACTTC CASSPLGTTAYEQYF
TRBJ1-5 TRBV12-5 NA TGTGCTAGTGCCCCCCAGGGAAGCAATCAGCCCCAGCATTTT CASAPQGSNQPQHF
TRBJ1-1 TRBV10-3 TRBD1 TGTGCCATCAGTGAGGGGAGACGGGACAGCGAGAACACTGAAGCTTTCTTT CAISEGRRDSENTEAFF
TRBJ1-1 TRBV7-8 NA TGTGCCAGCAGCTTACCAGGGGACACTGAAGCTTTCTTT CASSLPGDTEAFF
TRBJ2-6 TRBV9 TRBD1 TGTGCCAGCAGCTCACCGAGTAAGGGGGCCTCTGGGGCCAACGTCCTGACTTTC CASSSPSKGASGANVLTF
TRBJ2-4 TRBV5-6 NA TGTGCCAGCAGCTTGAAAGGGACTGCCAAAAACATTCAGTACTTC CASSLKGTAKNIQYF
TRBJ1-5 TRBV10-3 TRBD1 TGTGCCATCAGTGAGCTCGACAGGGGGAATCAGCCCCAGCATTTT CAISELDRGNQPQHF
TRBJ2-1 TRBV6-4 NA TGTGCCAGCAGACTGTCGGCCGGGGTAGCGGAGCAGTTCTTC CASRLSAGVAEQFF
TRBJ1-2 TRBV20-1 NA TGCAGTGCTTATCACTATGGCTACACCTTC CSAYHYGYTF
TRBJ2-7 TRBV5-1 TRBD1 TGCGCCAGCAGCTTGGAGAGGACAGGGAACTACGAGCAGTACTTC CASSLERTGNYEQYF
TRBJ1-2 TRBV7-2 TRBD1 TGTGCCAGCAGCCAAGGGACAGCTTATGGCTACACCTTC CASSQGTAYGYTF
TRBJ1-1 TRBV5-1 TRBD1 TGCGCCAGCAGCTTAAATCCGGGACAGGCGAACACTGAAGCTTTCTTT CASSLNPGQANTEAFF
TRBJ2-6 TRBV7-9 NA TGTGCCAGCAGCTTCGGGAGGGGGCCGAGCTCTGGGGCCAACGTCCTGACTTTC CASSFGRGPSSGANVLTF
TRBJ2-3 TRBV4-3 NA TGCGCCAGCAGCCAAGATGTGGCCACAGATACGCAGTATTTT CASSQDVATDTQYF
TRBJ1-6 TRBV5-4 TRBD1 TGTGCCAGCAGGCTTGACAGGGGGGAATCACCCCTCCACTTT CASRLDRGESPLHF
TRBJ2-7 TRBV4-3 NA TGCGCCAGCAGCCAAGCCGCTCGGCAGGGCTACGAGCAGTACTTC CASSQAARQGYEQYF
TRBJ1-2 TRBV5-1 NA TGCGCCAGCAGCTTTGGACGGGGAATCTATGGCTACACCTTC CASSFGRGIYGYTF
TRBJ2-5 TRBV5-7 TRBD2 TGTGCCAGCAGTTTGGGGACTAGCGGGAGGCGCGGGGGAGAGACCCAGTACTTC CASSLGTSGRRGGETQYF
TRBJ1-4 TRBV18 NA TGTGCCAGCTCACCGGGACTGGGTGAAAAACTGTTTTTT CASSPGLGEKLFF
TRBJ1-6 TRBV7-9 TRBD1 TGTGCCAGCAGCGTCCGGGACAGTAATTCACCCCTCCACTTT CASSVRDSNSPLHF
TRBJ2-1 TRBV2 TRBD1 TGTGCCAGTCGACGTACAGGGGGCTCCGACAATGAGCAGTTCTTC CASRRTGGSDNEQFF
TRBJ2-5 TRBV7-9 NA TGTGCCAGCAGCTTATCTGCTAGCGCGAGGTCCCAGTACTTC CASSLSASARSQYF
TRBJ2-2 TRBV4-1 NA TGCGCCAGCAGCCCCGACACCGGGGAGCTGTTTTTT CASSPDTGELFF
TRBJ1-6 TRBV4-1 NA TGCGCCAGCAGCCAAACCGGGGGGGCAGGGGCTAGTTCACCCCTCCACTTT CASSQTGGAGASSPLHF
TRBJ1-5 TRBV7-2 NA TGTGCCAGCAGCTCTCATGCGGATCAGCCCCAGCATTTT CASSSHADQPQHF
TRBJ2-3 TRBV4-1 NA TGCGCCAGCAGCCAAGTAGATCTAGGTTTCACAGATACGCAGTATTTT CASSQVDLGFTDTQYF
TRBJ2-5 TRBV13 NA TGTGCCAGCAGCCCATCCGGGACACCCGAGCGAGAGACCCAGTACTTC CASSPSGTPERETQYF
TRBJ1-1 TRBV6-4 NA TGTGCCAGCAGCGAGAAGATAAACACTGAAGCTTTCTTT CASSEKINTEAFF
TRBJ2-1 TRBV4-1 NA TGCGCCAGCAGCCAAGAGGGGGCATTGGTTTACCACAATGAGCAGTTCTTC CASSQEGALVYHNEQFF
TRBJ2-7 TRBV5-1 TRBD1 TGCGCCAGCAGGACACAGGGGACGGACTACGAGCAGTACTTC CASRTQGTDYEQYF
TRBJ1-2 TRBV5-1 TRBD1 TGCGCCAGCAGCTTACAGGGGGTCCAAGCCTATGGCTACACCTTC CASSLQGVQAYGYTF
TRBJ2-7 TRBV19 NA TGTGCCAGTAGTACGGGACACACCGCCTACGAGCAGTACTTC CASSTGHTAYEQYF
TRBJ1-1 TRBV7-9 TRBD1 TGTGCCAGCAGCATGGGACAGGGAAGCACTGAAGCTTTCTTT CASSMGQGSTEAFF
TRBJ2-1 TRBV5-4 NA TGTGCCAGCAGCTCCCCCCTCAGGGGTTCGGCCAATGAGCAGTTCTTC CASSSPLRGSANEQFF
TRBJ2-1 TRBV6-1 TRBD2 TGTGCCAGCAGTGAAGTAGCGGGAGGGATTAGTGAGCAGTTCTTC CASSEVAGGISEQFF